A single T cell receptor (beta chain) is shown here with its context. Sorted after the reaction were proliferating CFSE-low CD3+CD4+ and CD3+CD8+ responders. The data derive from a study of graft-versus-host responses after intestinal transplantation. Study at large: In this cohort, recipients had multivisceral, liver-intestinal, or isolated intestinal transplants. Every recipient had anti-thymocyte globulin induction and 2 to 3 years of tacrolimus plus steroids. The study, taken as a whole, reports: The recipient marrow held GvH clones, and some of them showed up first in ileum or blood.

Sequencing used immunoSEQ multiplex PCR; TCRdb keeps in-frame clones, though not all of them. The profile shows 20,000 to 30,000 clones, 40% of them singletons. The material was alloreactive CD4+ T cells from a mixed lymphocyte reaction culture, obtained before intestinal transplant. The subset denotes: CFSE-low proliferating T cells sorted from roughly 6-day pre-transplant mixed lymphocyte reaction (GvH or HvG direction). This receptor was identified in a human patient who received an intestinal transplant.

The CDR3 sequence: CASSRETGGPTF. The CDR3 nucleotides are TGCGCCAGCAGCCGCGAGACAGGCGGCCCCACCTTC. The chain uses TRBV5-1 and TRBJ1-2; D might be TRBD1 (6 bases). Germline lookup yields CDR1 SGHRS and CDR2 YFSETQ. The V gene lost 4 bases and the J gene lost 13 bases, with 17 bases spanning the gap. This CDR3 is built from 12 residues.